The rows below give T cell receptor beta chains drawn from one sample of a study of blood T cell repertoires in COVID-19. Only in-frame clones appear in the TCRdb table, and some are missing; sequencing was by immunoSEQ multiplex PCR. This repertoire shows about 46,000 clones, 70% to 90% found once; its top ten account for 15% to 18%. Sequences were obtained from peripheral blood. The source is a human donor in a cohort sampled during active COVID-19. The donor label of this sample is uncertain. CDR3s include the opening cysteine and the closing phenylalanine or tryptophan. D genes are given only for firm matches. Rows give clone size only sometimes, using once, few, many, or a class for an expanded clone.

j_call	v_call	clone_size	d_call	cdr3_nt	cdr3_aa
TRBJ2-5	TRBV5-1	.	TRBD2	TGCGCCAGCAGCTTGGGCAGGGAGGGAGAGACCCAGTACTTC	CASSLGREGETQYF
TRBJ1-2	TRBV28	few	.	TGTGCCAGCAGTTTAACGGTCCCCAGGGATGGCTACACCTTC	CASSLTVPRDGYTF
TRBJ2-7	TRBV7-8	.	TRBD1	TGTGCCAGCAGCCTCCAGACAGGGCCCTACGAGCAGTACTTC	CASSLQTGPYEQYF
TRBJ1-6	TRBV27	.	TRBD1	TGTGCCAGCGGGGGACAGGGCTATAATTCACCCCTCCACTTT	CASGGQGYNSPLHF
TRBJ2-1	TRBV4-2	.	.	TGTGCCAGCAGCCAAGAAGGGGGTGATGAGCAGTTCTTC	CASSQEGGDEQFF
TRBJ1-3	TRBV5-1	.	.	TGCGCCAGCAGCTGGGCAGGGGTTAAAGGAAACACCATATATTTT	CASSWAGVKGNTIYF
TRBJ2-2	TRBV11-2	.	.	TGTGCCAGCAGCATAACTTTTGGCGGCACCGGGGAGCTGTTTTTT	CASSITFGGTGELFF
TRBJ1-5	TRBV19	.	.	TGTGCCAGTAGTGTCCTCGGGACTCCGGCGGGTGGCAATCAGCCCCAGCATTTT	CASSVLGTPAGGNQPQHF
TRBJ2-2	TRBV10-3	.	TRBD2	TGTGCCATCAGTGAGACTAGCGGGGGGAGGAACACCGGGGAGCTGTTTTTT	CAISETSGGRNTGELFF
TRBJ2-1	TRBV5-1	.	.	TGCGCCAGCAGTTATCATGAGCAGTTCTTC	CASSYHEQFF
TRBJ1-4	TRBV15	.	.	TGTGCCACCAGCAGAGAAGGAGGACAGATCGGAAAACTGTTTTTT	CATSREGGQIGKLFF
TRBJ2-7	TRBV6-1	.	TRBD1	TGTGCCAGCAGTGAACAGGGGGCGGGGTACGAGCAGTACTTC	CASSEQGAGYEQYF
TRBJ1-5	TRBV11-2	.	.	TGTGCCAGCAGCTTAAGCGTAAGTCAGCCCCAGCATTTT	CASSLSVSQPQHF
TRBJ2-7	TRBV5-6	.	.	TGTGCCAGCAGCCCGGAACAGGCCGTAGACCTACGGGAGCAGTACTTC	CASSPEQAVDLREQYF
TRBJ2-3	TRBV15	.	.	TGTGCCACCAGATCTGGCAACCCTGAAGTCACAGATACGCAGTATTTT	CATRSGNPEVTDTQYF
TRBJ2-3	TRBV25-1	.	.	TGTGCCAGCCGCAAATCAGGGAAAAACACAGATACGCAGTATTTT	CASRKSGKNTDTQYF
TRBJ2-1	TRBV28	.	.	TGTGCCAGCAGTCCACCCCCGGGTACCTACAATGAGCAGTTCTTC	CASSPPPGTYNEQFF
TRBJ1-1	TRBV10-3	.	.	TGTGCCATCAGTGTGACACCCAGCACTGAAGCTTTCTTT	CAISVTPSTEAFF
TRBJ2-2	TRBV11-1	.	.	TGTGCCAGCAGCCTTCGAGGAAACACCGGGGAGCTGTTTTTT	CASSLRGNTGELFF
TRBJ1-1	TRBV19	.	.	TGTGCCAGTCGAGGGGGGGGCCGGACTGAAGCTTTCTTT	CASRGGGRTEAFF
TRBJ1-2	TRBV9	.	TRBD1	TGTGCCAGCAGCCCCGGGACAGGGGATTATGGCTACACCTTC	CASSPGTGDYGYTF
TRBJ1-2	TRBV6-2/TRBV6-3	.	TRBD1	TGTGCCAGCAGTTATAGACAGGGGGCGCGAATCTATGGCTACACCTTC	CASSYRQGARIYGYTF
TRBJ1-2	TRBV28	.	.	TGTGCCAGCAGACAGCTTAACTATGGCTACACCTTC	CASRQLNYGYTF
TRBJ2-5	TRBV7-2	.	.	TGTGCCAGCAGGTCAGACAGGGGAGGGGAGACCCAGTACTTC	CASRSDRGGETQYF
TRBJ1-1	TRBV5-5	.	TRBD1	TGTGCCAGCAGCCCAGGGGGCGCTTTGGACACTGAAGCTTTCTTT	CASSPGGALDTEAFF
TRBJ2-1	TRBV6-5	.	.	TGTGCCAGCAGTCGACGTGAGGCTTACAATGAGCAGTTCTTC	CASSRREAYNEQFF
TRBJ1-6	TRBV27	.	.	TGTGCCAGCAGTTTATCCGGGTTGGCTTCACCCCTCCACTTT	CASSLSGLASPLHF
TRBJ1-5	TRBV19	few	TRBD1	TGTGCCAGTAGTGTGGGTGACAGGGGAAATCGTCGCAATCAGCCCCAGCATTTT	CASSVGDRGNRRNQPQHF
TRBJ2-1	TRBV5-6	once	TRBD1	TGTGCCAGCAGCAGGGACAGGGGATCGTGGAATGAGCAGTTCTTC	CASSRDRGSWNEQFF
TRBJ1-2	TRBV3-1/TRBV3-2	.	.	TGTGCCAGCAGCCCCCGGGACACCTTATACTATGGCTACACCTTC	CASSPRDTLYYGYTF
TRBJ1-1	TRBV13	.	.	TGTGCCAGCACCAGACAGGCGTCATACACTGAAGCTTTCTTT	CASTRQASYTEAFF
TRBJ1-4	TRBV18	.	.	TGTGCCAGCTCATTTTCTTCCGGGACAATTAATGAAAGACTGTTTTTT	CASSFSSGTINERLFF
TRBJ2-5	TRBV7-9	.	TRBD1	TGTGCCAGCAGCTCGGGACAGGGGGGCTTGACCCAGTACTTC	CASSSGQGGLTQYF
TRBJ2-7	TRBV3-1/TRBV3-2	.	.	TGTGCCAGCAGCCGCCAGGGTTCCTACGAGCAGTACTTC	CASSRQGSYEQYF
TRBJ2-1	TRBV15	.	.	TGTGCCACCAGCAGAGGACAGGCCTCCTACAATGAGCAGTTCTTC	CATSRGQASYNEQFF
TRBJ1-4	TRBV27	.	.	TGTGCCAGCAGTTTATCGACAGGTTTGCGGGAAAAACTGTTTTTT	CASSLSTGLREKLFF
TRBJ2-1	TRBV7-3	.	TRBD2	TGTGCCAGCAGCTCCGCCGGGACTATTTACAATGAGCAGTTCTTC	CASSSAGTIYNEQFF
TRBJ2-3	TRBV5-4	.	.	TGTGCCAGCAGCTCGAAACAGGAACACACAGATACGCAGTATTTT	CASSSKQEHTDTQYF
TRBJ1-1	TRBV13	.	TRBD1	TGTGCCAGCAGCCCAAGGACAGGGGAAACTGAAGCTTTCTTT	CASSPRTGETEAFF
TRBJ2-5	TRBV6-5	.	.	TGTGCCAGCAGTTACTCAGGGGATGGGGAGACCCAGTACTTC	CASSYSGDGETQYF
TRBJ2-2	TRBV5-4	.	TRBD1	TGTGCCAGCGGTCCCTCGGACAGGGAAGAAACCGGGGAGCTGTTTTTT	CASGPSDREETGELFF
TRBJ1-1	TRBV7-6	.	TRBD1	TGTGCCAGCAGCCGCCGGACAGGGAGGGGGAACACTGAAGCTTTCTTT	CASSRRTGRGNTEAFF
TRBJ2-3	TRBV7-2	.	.	TGTGCCAGCAGTGAAGGGGGGGCCACAGATACGCAGTATTTT	CASSEGGATDTQYF
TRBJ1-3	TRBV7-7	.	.	TGTGCTAGCAGCCCCGGACTGAACTCTGGAAACACCATATATTTT	CASSPGLNSGNTIYF
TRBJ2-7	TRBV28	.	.	TGTGCCACCGCAGGCCCAATCATCGGCGAGCAGTACTTC	CATAGPIIGEQYF
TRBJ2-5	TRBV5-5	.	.	TGTGCCAGCAGCTTGAGGACTACGTACCAAGAGACCCAGTACTTC	CASSLRTTYQETQYF
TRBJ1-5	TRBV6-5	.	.	TGTGCCAGCAGTCTGTTTAGCAATCAGCCCCAGCATTTT	CASSLFSNQPQHF
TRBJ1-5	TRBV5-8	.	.	TGTGCCAGCAGCTCCTGGACGGGGAATCAGCCCCAGCATTTT	CASSSWTGNQPQHF
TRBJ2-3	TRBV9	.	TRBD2	TGTGCCAGCAGCGAAACTAGCGGGGCTAGCACAGATACGCAGTATTTT	CASSETSGASTDTQYF
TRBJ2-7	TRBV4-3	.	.	TGCGCCAGCAGCCATTACAGGAGCTCCTACGAGCAGTACTTC	CASSHYRSSYEQYF